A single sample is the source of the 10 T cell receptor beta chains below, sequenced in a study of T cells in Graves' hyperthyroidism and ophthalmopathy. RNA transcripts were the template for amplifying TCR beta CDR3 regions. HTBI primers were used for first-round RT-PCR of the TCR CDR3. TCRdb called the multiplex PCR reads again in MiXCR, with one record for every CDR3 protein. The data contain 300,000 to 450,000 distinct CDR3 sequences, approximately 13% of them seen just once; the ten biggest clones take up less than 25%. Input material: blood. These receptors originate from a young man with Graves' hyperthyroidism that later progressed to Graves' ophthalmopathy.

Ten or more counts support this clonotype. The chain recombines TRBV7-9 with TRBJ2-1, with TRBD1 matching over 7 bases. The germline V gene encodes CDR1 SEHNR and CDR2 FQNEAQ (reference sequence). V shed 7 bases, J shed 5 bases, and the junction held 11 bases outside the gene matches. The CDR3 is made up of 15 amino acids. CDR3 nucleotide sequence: TGTGCCAGCACTTTAATTCGGGACAGCAACAATGAGCAGTTCTTC. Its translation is CASTLIRDSNNEQFF. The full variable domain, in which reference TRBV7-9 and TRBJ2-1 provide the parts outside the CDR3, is DTGVSQNPRHKITKRGQNVTFRCDPISEHNRLYWYRQTLGQGPEFLTYFQNEAQLEKSRLLSDRFSAERPKGSFSTLEIQRTEQGDSAMYLCASTLIRDSNNEQFFGPGTRLTVL.

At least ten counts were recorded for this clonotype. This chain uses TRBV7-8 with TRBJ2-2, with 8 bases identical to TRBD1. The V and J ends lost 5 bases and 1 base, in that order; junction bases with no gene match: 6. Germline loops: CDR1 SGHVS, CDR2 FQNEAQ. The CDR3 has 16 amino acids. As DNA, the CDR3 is TGTGCCAGCAGCCTCAGGGGGCGCGGGAACACCGGGGAGCTGTTTTTT. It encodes CASSLRGRGNTGELFF.

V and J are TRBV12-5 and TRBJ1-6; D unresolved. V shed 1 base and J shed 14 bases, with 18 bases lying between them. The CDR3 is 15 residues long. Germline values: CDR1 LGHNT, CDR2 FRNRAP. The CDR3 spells CASGLDESIESALHF. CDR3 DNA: TGTGCTAGTGGTTTGGACGAGTCTATAGAATCAGCCCTCCACTTT.

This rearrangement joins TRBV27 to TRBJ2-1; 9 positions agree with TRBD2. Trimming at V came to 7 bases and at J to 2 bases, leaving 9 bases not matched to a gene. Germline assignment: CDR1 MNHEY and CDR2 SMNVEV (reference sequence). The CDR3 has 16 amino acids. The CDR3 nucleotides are TGTGCCAGCACCCCTCCCGCTAGCGGGGCCTACAATGAGCAGTTCTTC. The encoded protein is CASTPPASGAYNEQFF.

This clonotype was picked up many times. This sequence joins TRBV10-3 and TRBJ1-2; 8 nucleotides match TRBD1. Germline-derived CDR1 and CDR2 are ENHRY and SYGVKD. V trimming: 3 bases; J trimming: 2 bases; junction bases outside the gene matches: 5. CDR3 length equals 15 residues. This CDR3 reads CAISDPGGANYGYTF. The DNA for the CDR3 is TGTGCCATCAGTGATCCAGGGGGCGCGAACTATGGCTACACCTTC.

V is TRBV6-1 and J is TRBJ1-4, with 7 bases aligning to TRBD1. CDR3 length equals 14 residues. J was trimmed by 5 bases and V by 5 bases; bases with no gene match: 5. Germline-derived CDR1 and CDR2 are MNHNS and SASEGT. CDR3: CASSLQGINEKLFF. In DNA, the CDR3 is TGTGCCAGCAGTCTACAGGGGATCAATGAAAAACTGTTTTTT.

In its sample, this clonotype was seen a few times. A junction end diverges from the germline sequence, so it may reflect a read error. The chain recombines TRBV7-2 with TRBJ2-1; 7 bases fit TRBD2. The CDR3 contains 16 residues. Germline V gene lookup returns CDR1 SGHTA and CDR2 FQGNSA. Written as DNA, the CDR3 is TGTGCCAGCAGCCTAGCGGACTTGCCTCCCTACAATGAGCAGCTCTTC. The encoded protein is CASSLADLPPYNEQLF.

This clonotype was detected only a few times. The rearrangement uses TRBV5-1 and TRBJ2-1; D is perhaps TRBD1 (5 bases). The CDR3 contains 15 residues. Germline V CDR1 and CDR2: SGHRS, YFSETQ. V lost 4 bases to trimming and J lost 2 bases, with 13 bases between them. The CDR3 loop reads CASSLSRATYNEQFF. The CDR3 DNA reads TGCGCCAGCAGCCTAAGCAGGGCTACCTACAATGAGCAGTTCTTC. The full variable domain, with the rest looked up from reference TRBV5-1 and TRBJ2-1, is KAGVTQTPRYLIKTRGQQVTLSCSPISGHRSVSWYQQTPGQGLQFLFEYFSETQRNKGNFPGRFSGRQFSNSRSEMNVSTLELGDSALYLCASSLSRATYNEQFFGPGTRLTVL.

The CDR3 here is CASRDNRAGELFF. CDR3 bases: TGCGCCAGCAGGGATAACAGGGCCGGGGAGCTGTTTTTT. The rearrangement links TRBV5-1 to TRBJ2-2; tentative D call: TRBD1 (6 bases). CDR1 is SGHRS and CDR2 is YFSETQ in the germline V gene. The length of the CDR3 is 13 residues. V was shortened by 5 bases and J by 6 bases, with 11 bases between the two germline ends.

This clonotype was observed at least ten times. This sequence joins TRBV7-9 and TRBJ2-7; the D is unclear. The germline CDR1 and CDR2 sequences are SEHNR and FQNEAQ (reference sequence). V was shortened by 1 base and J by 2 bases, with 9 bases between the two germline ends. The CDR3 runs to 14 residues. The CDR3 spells CASSLGYNTYEQYF. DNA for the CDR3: TGTGCCAGCAGCTTAGGCTACAACACCTACGAGCAGTACTTC.